The 21 T cell receptor beta chains below come from one sample, sequenced in a study of shared clonotypes between healthy human individuals. Measured with immunoSEQ multiplex PCR; TCRdb has only the in-frame clones, and not every one. The data contain 2 million or so clones, roughly 94% of them seen just once; the ten biggest clones take up 0.1% to 0.15%. Input material: naive CD4+ T cells sorted from blood. Documented subset: CD45RA+ positively selected. The origin of the receptors is a man aged 18 to 29 in good health.

The rearrangement links TRBV5-6 to TRBJ2-7; 8 positions agree with TRBD1. Trimming took 2 bases from V and 6 from J; bases not matched to a gene: 4. CDR1 and CDR2 from the germline V gene are SGHDT and YYEEEE. This CDR3 is built from 13 residues. The CDR3 here is CASSFTGGGEQYF. In nucleotides, the CDR3 is TGTGCCAGCAGCTTTACAGGGGGAGGCGAGCAGTACTTC.

This chain connects TRBV7-9 to TRBJ1-6; D is unresolved. The V gene lost 6 bases and the J gene lost 2 bases, with 17 bases spanning the gap. From germline, CDR1 is SEHNR and CDR2 FQNEAQ (reference sequence). The CDR3 is 17 amino acids. CDR3 coding DNA: TGTGCCAGCAGGAGATCGGGATCAAGGCCCTATAATTCACCCCTCCACTTT. It encodes CASRRSGSRPYNSPLHF.

The chain carries TRBV6-5 and TRBJ2-2, with TRBD1 identical over 9 bases. Trimming cost V 4 bases and J 6 bases; bases outside gene matches: 9. The CDR3 is 16 amino acids. Germline values: CDR1 MNHEY, CDR2 SVGAGI. The CDR3 protein is CASSSAGQGTAGELFF. The CDR3 nucleotides are TGTGCCAGCAGTTCTGCGGGACAGGGTACCGCCGGGGAGCTGTTTTTT.

The V gene is TRBV28, the J gene TRBJ1-6; D is possibly TRBD1 (6 bases). Germline CDR1 MDHEN, CDR2 SYDVKM. The CDR3 is made up of 16 amino acids. Deletions cut 5 bases from V and 8 bases from J, with 19 bases between. CDR3 sequence (DNA): TGTGCCAGCAGTATATACTCTAGTAAGGGGGATTCACCCCTCCACTTT. It translates to CASSIYSSKGDSPLHF.

V usage is TRBV9 and J usage is TRBJ2-7; D might be TRBD1 (6 bases). Germline CDR1 is SGDLS and CDR2 is YYNGEE. Trimming took off 0 bases at V and 2 bases at J, with 9 bases between the two ends. The CDR3 is 14 residues long. For the CDR3, the DNA is TGTGCCAGCAGCGTAGAGGCAGGGGCCTACGAGCAGTACTTC. Residues: CASSVEAGAYEQYF.

The J gene is TRBJ1-1, the V gene TRBV5-1; the D gene is possibly TRBD1 (6 bases). V was cut by 3 bases and J by 1 base, with 19 bases left in between. The CDR3 spans 17 residues. CDR1 and CDR2 from the germline V gene are SGHRS and YFSETQ. The CDR3 DNA is TGCGCCAGCAGCTCCCGGGAGGGGGTGATTGGGAACACTGAAGCTTTCTTT. This gives the protein CASSSREGVIGNTEAFF.

This sequence joins TRBV5-6 and TRBJ2-6, with TRBD2 matching over 13 bases. The germline V gene has CDR1 SGHDT and CDR2 YYEEEE. V shed 3 bases and J 3 bases; nucleotides not matched to a gene: 9. The CDR3 length is 19 residues. The CDR3 loop reads CASSSLTSGRAGGANVLTF. The CDR3 coding sequence is TGTGCCAGCAGCTCGCTTACTAGCGGGAGGGCCGGTGGGGCCAACGTCCTGACTTTC.

This clone was seen just once. The V gene is TRBV5-1, the J gene TRBJ2-7; D is tentatively TRBD1 or TRBD2 (5 bases each). Germline values: CDR1 SGHRS, CDR2 YFSETQ. Between the trimmed V and J ends, which lost 1 base and 6 bases, there was a span of 14 bases. The CDR3 is 14 amino acids. The CDR3 DNA is TGCGCCAGCAGCTTGAGTGGGGTGGGGGTCGAGCAGTACTTC. Residues: CASSLSGVGVEQYF. The whole variable domain, remainder taken from reference TRBV5-1 and TRBJ2-7, is KAGVTQTPRYLIKTRGQQVTLSCSPISGHRSVSWYQQTPGQGLQFLFEYFSETQRNKGNFPGRFSGRQFSNSRSEMNVSTLELGDSALYLCASSLSGVGVEQYFGPGTRLTVT.

Notes on this clone: This sample includes further DNA sequences coding for the same CDR3. The chain couples TRBV5-1 to TRBJ1-3; possibly TRBD1 for D (6 bases). Germline CDR1 and CDR2: SGHRS and YFSETQ. Between the trimmed V and J ends, which lost 4 bases and 3 bases, there was a span of 11 bases. The CDR3 is 14 residues long. In DNA, the CDR3 is TGCGCCAGCAGCCTTACAGGGTATGGAAACACCATATATTTT. This gives the protein CASSLTGYGNTIYF.

V usage is TRBV11-2 and J usage is TRBJ2-7, with 14 nucleotides matching TRBD2. V lost 0 bases, J lost 3 bases, and 1 base stayed unmatched. The CDR3 loop spans 16 amino acids. In germline, CDR1 is SGHAT, CDR2 FQNNGV. In DNA form, the CDR3 reads TGTGCCAGCAGCTTAGAGGGACTAGCGGGAGTCTACGAGCAGTACTTC. This translates into CASSLEGLAGVYEQYF.

The chain carries TRBV6-1 and TRBJ1-2; possibly TRBD1 for D (5 bases). This CDR3 is 15 amino acids long. Germline V gene sequence: CDR1 MNHNS, CDR2 SASEGT. V was shortened by 6 bases and J by 2 bases, with 16 bases between the two germline ends. CDR3 DNA: TGTGCCAGCAGCCTGGAGACAGCGAAAAACTATGGCTACACCTTC. The encoded protein is CASSLETAKNYGYTF.

The chain combines TRBV10-1 with TRBJ1-1; D not certain. From germline, CDR1 is WNHNN and CDR2 SYGVQD (reference sequence). V dropped 3 bases and J dropped 5 bases, with 13 bases sitting between them. The CDR3 runs to 14 residues. CDR3 amino acids: CASSDGLAGTEAFF. In nucleotides, the CDR3 is TGCGCCAGCAGTGACGGGTTGGCGGGAACTGAAGCTTTCTTT.

Written as DNA, the CDR3 is TGTGCCAGAAGCTACCGGGACAGGGCTTCTTTAGCTTTCTTT. Protein: CARSYRDRASLAFF. The chain uses TRBV7-5 and TRBJ1-1; the table's D call, TRBD1, has no DNA check behind it. TRBV7-5 is a listed pseudogene. This CDR3 comprises 14 residues.

The rearrangement joins TRBV11-2 to TRBJ1-2; TRBD1 agrees at 7 bases. V shed 3 bases and J 8 bases; nucleotides not matched to a gene: 9. This CDR3 comprises 14 residues. Germline V CDR1 and CDR2: SGHAT, FQNNGV. CDR3 sequence: CASSFRQGMTGYTF. In nucleotides, the CDR3 is TGTGCCAGCAGCTTTCGACAGGGTATGACCGGCTACACCTTC.

The rearrangement uses TRBV10-2 and TRBJ2-2; 7 positions match TRBD2. The CDR3 length is 15 residues. Germline-derived CDR1 and CDR2 are WSHSY and SAAADI. The V segment lost 9 bases and the J segment 3 bases; nucleotides outside the gene matches: 10. The CDR3 nucleotides read TGCGCCAGTTCGACCAGCGGGGCGTACACCGGGGAGCTGTTTTTT. As protein: CASSTSGAYTGELFF.

This CDR3 reads CASSHRREPYEQYF. Written as DNA, the CDR3 is TGTGCCAGCAGTCATCGACGGGAACCCTACGAGCAGTACTTC. The rearrangement links TRBV27 to TRBJ2-7, with a tentative D call TRBD2 (5 bases). This CDR3 comprises 14 residues. Trimming pared 5 bases from V and 2 bases from J, leaving 13 bases between. The germline gives CDR1 MNHEY, CDR2 SMNVEV (reference sequence).

The chain couples TRBV5-5 to TRBJ2-7; TRBD1 agrees at 9 bases. The CDR3 loop spans 15 amino acids. Germline V gene lookup returns CDR1 SGHKS and CDR2 YYEKEE (reference sequence). The V gene end was trimmed by 0 bases and the J gene end by 1 base; junction bases not matched to a gene: 2. DNA of the CDR3: TGTGCCAGCAGCTTGGAGGGACAGGGTTCCTACGAGCAGTACTTC. Encoded protein: CASSLEGQGSYEQYF. The whole variable domain, filled in from reference TRBV5-5 and TRBJ2-7, reads DAGVTQSPTHLIKTRGQQVTLRCSPISGHKSVSWYQQVLGQGPQFIFQYYEKEERGRGNFPDRFSARQFPNYSSELNVNALLLGDSALYLCASSLEGQGSYEQYFGPGTRLTVT.

J is TRBJ2-1 and V is TRBV5-1; 9 bases are shared with TRBD1. Trimming removed 2 bases from V and 3 bases from J; junction bases left unmatched: 12. This CDR3 region has 18 residues. The germline V gene encodes CDR1 SGHRS and CDR2 YFSETQ. The chain's CDR3 is CASSFPNSTGGYYNEQFF. The CDR3 DNA sequence: TGCGCCAGCAGCTTCCCAAATTCCACAGGGGGCTACTACAATGAGCAGTTCTTC.

V gene TRBV7-2 combines with J gene TRBJ1-5, with 7 bases aligning to TRBD1. V lost 4 bases, J lost 3 bases, and 6 bases stayed unmatched. Per the germline V gene, CDR1 is SGHTA and CDR2 is FQGNSA. This CDR3 comprises 15 residues. The CDR3 loop is CASSSGQVLNQPQHF. The CDR3 DNA reads TGTGCCAGCAGCTCCGGACAGGTCCTCAATCAGCCCCAGCATTTT.

J is TRBJ2-1 and V is TRBV7-2, with D hard to call. CDR3 size: 13 residues. The germline V and J ends were trimmed by 1 base and 8 bases, with 9 bases remaining between them. The V gene's germline CDR1 is SGHTA and CDR2 FQGNSA. CDR3 region: CASSLERGDEQFF. CDR3 coding DNA: TGTGCCAGCAGCTTAGAGCGAGGCGATGAGCAGTTCTTC. Full variable domain (outside the CDR3, taken from reference TRBV7-2 and TRBJ2-1): GAGVSQSPSNKVTEKGKDVELRCDPISGHTALYWYRQSLGQGLEFLIYFQGNSAPDKSGLPSDRFSAERTGGSVSTLTIQRTQQEDSAVYLCASSLERGDEQFFGPGTRLTVL.

A note on this clone: Other DNA sequences within the sample encode an identical CDR3. The chain links TRBV4-3 to TRBJ2-7; no firm D call. Germline V gene sequence: CDR1 LGHNA, CDR2 YSLEER. The CDR3 has 13 amino acids. The V and J ends lost 0 bases and 5 bases respectively, with 8 bases between them. CDR3 bases: TGCGCCAGCAGCCAAGATAGAGGTCACGAGCAGTACTTC. Translated: CASSQDRGHEQYF.